These 4 T cell receptor beta chains were all obtained from the same sample, sequenced in a study of blood T cells in healthy people across ages. The use of a sample-barcoded 5' primer and a J-beta primer mix characterized a second PCR of 7 to 11 cycles. Via MiXCR, TCRdb re-called the 5' RACE reads, giving one row per CDR3 protein. Found here are approximately 730,000 distinct CDR3 sequences, roughly 43% of them singletons; the top ten hold 20% to 25%. The sequenced sample was blood. The receptor set was obtained from an older woman in good health.

The chain is built from TRBV6-5 and TRBJ1-5; D is unresolved. Germline lookup yields CDR1 MNHEY and CDR2 SVGAGI. Trimming removed 5 bases from V and 5 bases from J, with 10 bases in between. CDR3 size: 13 residues. Written as DNA, the CDR3 is TGTGCCAGCAGTATCAGGCCTGATCAGCCCCAGCATTTT. Translated: CASSIRPDQPQHF.

As regards this clonotype: An end of the junction differs from the germline gene, which may be a read error. The chain has TRBV20-1 and TRBJ1-2, with D perhaps matching TRBD1 (6 bases). The germline CDR1 and CDR2 sequences are DFQATT and SNEGSKA (reference sequence). The CDR3 runs to 14 residues. This CDR3 is CSARDSRGGGGYNF. DNA for the CDR3: TGCAGTGCTAGAGACTCGAGAGGGGGAGGTGGCTACAACTTC.

The CDR3 bases are TGCAGTGGGAGAAGAGGGCAGTGGGGGAATGAGCAGTTCTTC. It specifies CSGRRGQWGNEQFF. This chain joins TRBV20-1 and TRBJ2-1; D tentatively fits TRBD1 or TRBD2 (5 bases each). V was shortened by 7 bases and J by 7 bases, with 20 bases between the two germline ends. The CDR3 contains 14 residues. Germline CDR1 is DFQATT and CDR2 is SNEGSKA (reference sequence).

This clonotype was counted only a few times. The chain links TRBV18 to TRBJ2-7; D is uncertain. CDR1 and CDR2 (germline): KGHSH, LQKENI. The CDR3 runs to 15 residues. V was clipped by 2 bases and J by 2 bases, with 13 bases between them. The CDR3 is CASSPRSDGTYEQYF. CDR3 in DNA: TGTGCCAGCTCACCAAGATCGGACGGAACCTACGAGCAGTACTTC.